The 5 T cell receptor beta chains presented below share a single source sample, sequenced in a study of blood T cell repertoires in COVID-19. Clones were read by immunoSEQ multiplex PCR, and TCRdb kept only the in-frame ones, dropping some. Among 12,000 to 15,000 clones listed, more than 70% were seen once. The sample taken for sequencing was peripheral blood. The source of these receptors is a human donor in a cohort sampled during active COVID-19.

The chain carries TRBV29-1 and TRBJ2-5, with D perhaps TRBD1 (5 bases). The V and J ends lost 4 bases and 4 bases respectively, with 10 bases between them. The CDR3 loop spans 12 amino acids. Germline assignment: CDR1 SQVTM and CDR2 ANQGSEA. The CDR3 sequence: CSVGGRSETQYF. In DNA, the CDR3 is TGCAGCGTTGGGGGCAGGTCAGAGACCCAGTACTTC.

The rearrangement uses TRBV7-9 and TRBJ2-3; tentative D call: TRBD2 (6 bases). CDR3 length: 14 residues. Per the germline V gene, CDR1 is SEHNR and CDR2 is FQNEAQ (reference sequence). Trimming stripped 6 bases from V and 0 bases from J, with 10 bases between. Written as DNA, the CDR3 is TGTGCCAGCAGTTTCAGCGGGAGCACAGATACGCAGTATTTT. Encoded protein: CASSFSGSTDTQYF.

A word on this clone: A read error may produce the germline difference seen at one junction end. Other DNA sequences in this specimen translate into the identical CDR3. The chain links TRBV19 to TRBJ1-5; 10 bases agree with TRBD1. The CDR3 has 14 residues. Germline CDR1 LNHDA, CDR2 SQIVND (reference sequence). CDR3 coding DNA: TGCGCCAGTTTAGACAGGGGGCCCGGTCAGCCCCAGCATTTT. As protein: CASLDRGPGQPQHF.

The chain is built from TRBV28 and TRBJ2-3; 8 bases are shared with TRBD2. The CDR3 is 15 residues long. With 6 bases clipped from V and 5 bases from J, the junction kept 10 bases outside the gene matches. Germline V gene sequence: CDR1 MDHEN, CDR2 SYDVKM. CDR3 DNA: TGTGCCAGCAGGGGCCGACTAGCGCGGAGAGATACGCAGTATTTT. Protein sequence: CASRGRLARRDTQYF.

The V gene is TRBV19, the J gene TRBJ1-4, with 10 bases aligning to TRBD1. Trimming removed 4 bases from V and 7 bases from J; junction bases left unmatched: 6. The CDR3 has 15 residues. The V gene's germline CDR1 is LNHDA and CDR2 SQIVND (reference sequence). CDR3 in DNA: TGTGCCAGTAGTACGACAGGGGGCCGGGGTGAAAAACTGTTTTTT. As protein: CASSTTGGRGEKLFF.